The next 20 T cell receptor beta chains were all read from a single sample in a study of siplizumab effects on memory and regulatory T cells. Measured with immunoSEQ multiplex PCR; TCRdb has only the in-frame clones, and not every one. The sample yields 60,000 or so clones, approximately 95% seen once. Sequenced material: CD8+ T cells sorted from blood. These receptors came from a human donor in good health.

The CDR3 spells CSGAGSGELFF. The CDR3 DNA sequence: TGCAGCGGTGCAGGGTCGGGGGAGCTGTTTTTT. The rearrangement joins TRBV29-1 to TRBJ2-2, with D possibly TRBD1 on 5 matching bases. V lost 7 bases, J lost 8 bases, and 11 bases lay in between. The CDR3 spans 11 residues. Germline values: CDR1 SQVTM, CDR2 ANQGSEA.

V usage is TRBV6-5 and J usage is TRBJ2-7, with 7 bases lining up with TRBD2. The CDR3 loop spans 14 amino acids. Per the germline V gene, CDR1 is MNHEY and CDR2 is SVGAGI. V gave up 6 bases and J gave up 0 bases; unmatched junction bases: 5. The chain's CDR3 is CASSLSGISYEQYF. The CDR3 nucleotides read TGTGCCAGCAGCTTGAGCGGGATCTCCTACGAGCAGTACTTC.

The chain carries TRBV11-2 and TRBJ2-7, with D perhaps matching TRBD1 or TRBD2 (5 bases each). Trimming removed 1 base at V and 3 bases at J, with 10 bases between. The germline V gene has CDR1 SGHAT and CDR2 FQNNGV. This CDR3 is 14 amino acids long. CDR3 nucleotide sequence: TGTGCCAGCAGCTTAGCCGGGACCGGCTACGAGCAGTACTTC. Translating it yields CASSLAGTGYEQYF.

This sequence joins TRBV18 and TRBJ1-1; D is unclear. Germline values: CDR1 KGHSH, CDR2 LQKENI. Between the trimmed V and J ends, which lost 3 bases and 4 bases, there was a span of 6 bases. The length of the CDR3 is 12 residues. As DNA, the CDR3 is TGTGCCAGCTCACCTGCGGGCACTGAAGCTTTCTTT. Amino acids: CASSPAGTEAFF.

The V call is TRBV5-8, the J call TRBJ2-7; no definite D call. V lost 4 bases to trimming and J lost 7 bases, with 6 bases between them. The CDR3 is 10 amino acids. Germline loops: CDR1 SGHTS, CDR2 YDEGEE. This CDR3 is CASSHMEQYF. The CDR3 bases are TGTGCCAGCAGCCACATGGAGCAGTACTTC.

The chain links TRBV29-1 to TRBJ1-1; D gene ambiguous. The CDR3 runs to 13 residues. CDR1 and CDR2 (germline): SQVTM, ANQGSEA. V shed 4 bases and J shed 0 bases, with 9 bases lying between them. The CDR3 sequence is CSVVLGMNTEAFF. Written as DNA, the CDR3 is TGCAGCGTTGTTTTAGGGATGAACACTGAAGCTTTCTTT.

The CDR3 loop reads CASSLGSGVTGELFF. Written as DNA, the CDR3 is TGTGCCAGCAGTTTAGGTAGCGGAGTCACCGGGGAGCTGTTTTTT. V and J are TRBV27 and TRBJ2-2; possibly TRBD2 for D (6 bases). The CDR3 runs to 15 residues. Per the germline V gene, CDR1 is MNHEY and CDR2 is SMNVEV (reference sequence). Trimming cost V 2 bases and J 4 bases, with 11 bases left between them.

Comment on this clone: A read error may account for a junction end that differs from germline. In DNA, the CDR3 is TGTGCTAGCAGCTTAGAGCAGGGGAGCGAGCAGTACTTC. Residues: CASSLEQGSEQYF. The chain is built from TRBV7-7 and TRBJ2-7; D is possibly TRBD1 (6 bases). The CDR3 contains 13 residues. Germline CDR1 and CDR2: SSHAT and FNYEAQ (reference sequence).

The chain uses TRBV7-2 and TRBJ1-5; the match to TRBD1 covers 8 bases. This CDR3 is built from 17 residues. Per the germline V gene, CDR1 is SGHTA and CDR2 is FQGNSA. The V and J ends lost 2 bases and 6 bases, in that order; junction bases with no gene match: 12. The CDR3 bases are TGTGCCAGCAGCTTATCCACCAGGGGGCGCTTAGTTCAGCCCCAGCATTTT. Amino acids: CASSLSTRGRLVQPQHF. Full variable domain (outside the CDR3, taken from reference TRBV7-2 and TRBJ1-5): GAGVSQSPSNKVTEKGKDVELRCDPISGHTALYWYRQSLGQGLEFLIYFQGNSAPDKSGLPSDRFSAERTGGSVSTLTIQRTQQEDSAVYLCASSLSTRGRLVQPQHFGDGTRLSIL.

This chain connects TRBV5-4 to TRBJ2-7; D ambiguous. Germline-derived CDR1 and CDR2 are SGHNT and YYREEE (reference sequence). The CDR3 covers 13 residues. V was pared by 3 bases and J by 7 bases, with 14 bases between. The DNA for the CDR3 is TGTGCCAGCAGCTCGGGCGAGAATCGTGAGCAGTACTTC. Translating gives CASSSGENREQYF.

This chain joins TRBV2 and TRBJ1-4, with D possibly TRBD1 on 5 matching bases. V lost 6 bases, J lost 0 bases, and 11 bases lay in between. The CDR3 loop spans 15 amino acids. The germline V gene encodes CDR1 SNHLY and CDR2 FYNNEI. CDR3 DNA: TGTGCCAGCAGGACCGGACACGCAACTAATGAAAAACTGTTTTTT. Residues: CASRTGHATNEKLFF.

The chain combines TRBV2 with TRBJ2-6; D may be TRBD1 or TRBD2 (7 bases each). From germline, CDR1 is SNHLY and CDR2 FYNNEI. This CDR3 is built from 18 residues. V shed 7 bases and J shed 0 bases, with 19 bases lying between them. The CDR3 is CASNIDREGGSGANVLTF. CDR3 DNA sequence: TGTGCCAGCAATATCGACAGGGAGGGGGGCTCTGGGGCCAACGTCCTGACTTTC.

The CDR3, as DNA: TGTGCCAGCAGTTTAGGACTAGCGGGAGGCCTCACAGATACGCAGTATTTT. Translation gives CASSLGLAGGLTDTQYF. The rearrangement uses TRBV2 and TRBJ2-3; TRBD2 matches 14 bases. V trimming: 5 bases; J trimming: 2 bases; junction bases outside the gene matches: 6. The CDR3 extends over 17 amino acids. The germline V gene encodes CDR1 SNHLY and CDR2 FYNNEI. Supplemented by reference TRBV2 and TRBJ2-3, the full variable domain reads EPEVTQTPSHQVTQMGQEVILRCVPISNHLYFYWYRQILGQKVEFLVSFYNNEISEKSEIFDDQFSVERPDGSNFTLKIRSTKLEDSAMYFCASSLGLAGGLTDTQYFGPGTRLTVL.

This chain connects TRBV29-1 to TRBJ2-3; D not certain. CDR1 is SQVTM, CDR2 ANQGSEA, per germline. This CDR3 region has 15 residues. The V end was cut by 3 bases, the J end by 2 bases, with 15 bases between. CDR3 residues: CSVEHPDQHTDTQYF. CDR3 nucleotide sequence: TGCAGCGTTGAGCACCCCGACCAACACACAGATACGCAGTATTTT.

This sequence joins TRBV7-8 and TRBJ2-2, with D tentatively TRBD1 (5 bases). Germline CDR1 SGHVS, CDR2 FQNEAQ. This CDR3 is built from 18 residues. Deletions cut 5 bases from V and 4 bases from J, with 23 bases between. CDR3 nucleotide sequence: TGTGCCAGCAGCCCCCTAAACTTGGGGCGATCCGCCACCGGGGAGCTGTTTTTT. As protein: CASSPLNLGRSATGELFF.

V usage is TRBV28 and J usage is TRBJ2-7, with 9 bases lining up with TRBD2. This CDR3 is 14 amino acids long. CDR1 MDHEN and CDR2 SYDVKM come from the germline V gene. The V segment lost 5 bases and the J segment 2 bases; nucleotides outside the gene matches: 4. The CDR3: CASSTIAGAYEQYF. Written as DNA, the CDR3 is TGTGCCAGCAGTACTATAGCGGGAGCCTACGAGCAGTACTTC.

The J gene is TRBJ2-7, the V gene TRBV2, with TRBD2 identical over 9 bases. The CDR3 is made up of 13 amino acids. The germline gives CDR1 SNHLY, CDR2 FYNNEI. Unmatched junction bases numbered 7, after V lost 7 bases and J lost 6 bases. The CDR3 coding sequence is TGTGCCAGCATCATAGCGGGAGAAAGCGAGCAGTACTTC. It codes for CASIIAGESEQYF.

The chain couples TRBV4-3 to TRBJ2-1; D might be TRBD2 (5 bases). CDR1 LGHNA and CDR2 YSLEER come from the germline V gene. This CDR3 is 13 amino acids long. The ends were cut back, 3 bases at V and 7 bases at J, with 10 bases in the middle. This CDR3 reads CASSHPRGNEQFF. CDR3 bases: TGCGCCAGCAGCCACCCCCGAGGGAATGAGCAGTTCTTC.

This rearrangement joins TRBV11-1 to TRBJ2-2; unclear D gene. V shed 1 base and J shed 3 bases, with 12 bases lying between them. Germline lookup yields CDR1 SGHAT and CDR2 FQDESV (reference sequence). CDR3 length: 16 amino acids. This CDR3 is CASSLVTSGDTGELFF. The CDR3 DNA is TGTGCCAGCAGCTTAGTGACGTCTGGGGACACCGGGGAGCTGTTTTTT.

In its sample, this clone was seen once. The chain recombines TRBV27 with TRBJ1-1; tentative D call: TRBD1 (5 bases). CDR1 MNHEY and CDR2 SMNVEV come from the germline V gene (reference sequence). Trimming took off 5 bases at V and 4 bases at J, with 11 bases between the two ends. This CDR3 has 13 residues. The CDR3: CASSIPGLTEAFF. The CDR3 region has the DNA TGTGCCAGCAGTATTCCAGGGCTCACTGAAGCTTTCTTT.